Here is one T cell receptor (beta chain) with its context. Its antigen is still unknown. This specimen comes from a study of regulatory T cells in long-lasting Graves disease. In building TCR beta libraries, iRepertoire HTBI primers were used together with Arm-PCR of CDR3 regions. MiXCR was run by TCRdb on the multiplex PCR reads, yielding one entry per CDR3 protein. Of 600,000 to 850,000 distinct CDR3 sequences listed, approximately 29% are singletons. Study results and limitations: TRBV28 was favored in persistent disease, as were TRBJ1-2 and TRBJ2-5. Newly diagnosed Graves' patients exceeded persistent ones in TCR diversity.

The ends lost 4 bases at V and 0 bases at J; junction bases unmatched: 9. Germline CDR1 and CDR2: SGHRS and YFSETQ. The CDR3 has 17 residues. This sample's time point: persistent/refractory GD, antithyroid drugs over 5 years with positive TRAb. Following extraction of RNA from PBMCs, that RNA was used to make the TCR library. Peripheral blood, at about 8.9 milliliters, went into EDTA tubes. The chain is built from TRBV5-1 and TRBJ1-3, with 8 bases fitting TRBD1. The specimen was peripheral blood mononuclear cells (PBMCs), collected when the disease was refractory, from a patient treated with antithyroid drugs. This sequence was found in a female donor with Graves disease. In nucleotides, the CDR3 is TGCGCCAGCAGCCCTGGACAGGGCTCTTTCTCTGGAAACACCATATATTTT. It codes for CASSPGQGSFSGNTIYF.